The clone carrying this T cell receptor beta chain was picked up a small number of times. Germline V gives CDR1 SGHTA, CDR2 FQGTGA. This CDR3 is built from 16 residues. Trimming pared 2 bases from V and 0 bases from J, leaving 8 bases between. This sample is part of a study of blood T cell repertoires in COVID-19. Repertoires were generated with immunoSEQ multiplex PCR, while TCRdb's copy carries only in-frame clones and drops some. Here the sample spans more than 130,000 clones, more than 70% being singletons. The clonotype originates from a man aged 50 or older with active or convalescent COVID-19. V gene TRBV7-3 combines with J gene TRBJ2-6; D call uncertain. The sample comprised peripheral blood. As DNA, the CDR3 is TGTGCCAGCAGCTTAGGCTCCTTCTCTGGGGCCAACGTCCTGACTTTC. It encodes CASSLGSFSGANVLTF.